Following are 23 T cell receptor beta chains from one sample sequenced in a study of blood T cell repertoires in COVID-19 (dated by TCRdb to the early 2020s). Library construction relied on the immunoSEQ multiplex PCR assay. TCRdb retrieved this table from immuneACCESS and kept in-frame rearrangements only. Not all clones are present; in checked studies, unresolved V genes account for under half, and no reason is known for the remainder. The sample table holds around 270,000 clones, of which roughly 88% were seen once. In total, the top ten clones hold approximately 0.94% of the sample. Sequences were obtained from peripheral blood. Source of these receptors: a human donor with COVID-19, enrolled during active disease. The donor label of this sample is uncertain.

This clone was detected only once. The chain employs TRBV23-1 and TRBJ1-1; tentatively, D is TRBD1 (6 bases). TRBV23-1 is marked as an open reading frame, function uncertain. The CDR3 sequence is 16 residues long. V lost 2 bases to trimming and J lost 3 bases, with 16 bases between them. CDR3 sequence: CASSQLRVGQDTEAFF. The CDR3 DNA sequence: TGCGCCAGCAGTCAACTTCGGGTGGGACAAGACACTGAAGCTTTCTTT.

In this sample, this clone turned up a few times. The chain links TRBV21-1 to TRBJ2-1; the table's TRBD2 call for D was not verified on the DNA. TRBV21-1 is annotated as a pseudogene. CDR3 length equals 16 residues. CDR3 DNA: TGTGCCAGCAGCCGAGTTGGTAGCGGGAGGTACAATGAGCAGTTCTTC. It yields the protein CASSRVGSGRYNEQFF.

V is TRBV28 and J is TRBJ1-1, with D tentatively TRBD1 (5 bases). Germline-derived CDR1 and CDR2 are MDHEN and SYDVKM. Trimming removed 3 bases from V and 1 base from J, with 15 bases in between. The CDR3 is 16 residues long. CDR3 in amino acids: CASSFWPGGTNTEAFF. The CDR3 DNA reads TGTGCCAGCAGTTTTTGGCCCGGGGGAACGAACACTGAAGCTTTCTTT.

The genes are TRBV25-1 and TRBJ2-5; a weak D match, TRBD2 (5 bases). The length of the CDR3 is 13 residues. Germline values: CDR1 MGHDK, CDR2 SYGVNS. V lost 6 bases, J lost 5 bases, and 13 bases lay in between. The CDR3 protein is CASRFHGEETQYF. The DNA for the CDR3 is TGTGCCAGCAGGTTTCACGGGGAGGAGACCCAGTACTTC.

This chain connects TRBV24-1 to TRBJ1-2, with a possible D match to TRBD1 (6 bases). Germline V lookup: CDR1 KGHDR, CDR2 SFDVKD. V shed 3 bases and J shed 8 bases, with 18 bases lying between them. The length of the CDR3 is 15 residues. CDR3 in DNA: TGTGCCACCAGTGATGGGGGGGCGCAGGAATTCGGCTACACCTTC. Its protein product is CATSDGGAQEFGYTF.

This chain uses TRBV9 with TRBJ2-3, with 14 nucleotides matching TRBD2. The CDR3 has 17 residues. Trimming at V came to 4 bases and at J to 2 bases, leaving 6 bases not matched to a gene. The germline V gene encodes CDR1 SGDLS and CDR2 YYNGEE. The CDR3 DNA is TGTGCCAGCAGCACGGGGACTAGCGGGGGAGACACAGATACGCAGTATTTT. This sequence encodes CASSTGTSGGDTDTQYF.

The chain joins TRBV30 to TRBJ1-4; TRBD1 matches at 7 bases. V gave up 7 bases and J gave up 8 bases; unmatched junction bases: 10. The CDR3 extends over 13 amino acids. Germline V gives CDR1 GTSNPN, CDR2 SVGIG (reference sequence). CDR3 coding DNA: TGTGCCTCAAAACCCAGACAGGGAGAAAAACTGTTTTTT. Residues: CASKPRQGEKLFF.

The V call is TRBV28, the J call TRBJ2-7; 14 bases align to TRBD2. CDR1 is MDHEN and CDR2 is SYDVKM in the germline V gene. V trimming: 5 bases; J trimming: 3 bases; junction bases outside the gene matches: 9. CDR3 size: 17 residues. For the CDR3, the DNA is TGTGCCAGCAGTCCGACTAGCGGGAGGGCCTGGAGCTACGAGCAGTACTTC. Its translation is CASSPTSGRAWSYEQYF.

The chain has TRBV5-4 and TRBJ2-7; 7 nucleotides line up with TRBD2. The CDR3 is made up of 15 amino acids. The germline gives CDR1 SGHNT, CDR2 YYREEE (reference sequence). The trim removed 0 bases at V and 1 base at J, leaving 4 bases unmatched. The CDR3 nucleotides are TGTGCCAGCAGCTTGGGCGGGAGCGGATCCTACGAGCAGTACTTC. Its protein is CASSLGGSGSYEQYF.

The V and J genes are TRBV15 and TRBJ2-1; 11 bases are a match to TRBD2. With V trimmed by 3 bases and J by 7 bases, 5 bases remained unmatched. CDR3 length: 15 amino acids. Germline CDR1 and CDR2: LNHNV and YYDKDF (reference sequence). For the CDR3, the DNA is TGTGCCACCAGCAGTGGCCTAGCGGGAGGTAATGAGCAGTTCTTC. Translating gives CATSSGLAGGNEQFF.

The genes are TRBV19 and TRBJ2-7, with D maybe TRBD2 (6 bases). Germline V lookup: CDR1 LNHDA, CDR2 SQIVND (reference sequence). V lost 5 bases and J 6 bases, leaving 17 bases between the germline ends. The CDR3 is 14 amino acids. The CDR3 reads CASSPSGVSGEQYF. Written as DNA, the CDR3 is TGTGCCAGTAGTCCATCGGGAGTATCAGGCGAGCAGTACTTC.

A single count supports this clone. This chain joins TRBV28 and TRBJ1-4, with 8 bases lining up with TRBD1. Unmatched junction bases numbered 8, after V lost 5 bases and J lost 0 bases. The CDR3 loop spans 17 amino acids. Germline V CDR1 and CDR2: MDHEN, SYDVKM. CDR3 sequence (DNA): TGTGCCAGCAGTCCGGGGACAGGTTGGGCAACTAATGAAAAACTGTTTTTT. It specifies CASSPGTGWATNEKLFF.

The chain couples TRBV30 to TRBJ2-1, with 7 bases aligning to TRBD1. The trim removed 8 bases at V and 5 bases at J, leaving 9 bases unmatched. The CDR3 is made up of 13 amino acids. Germline-derived CDR1 and CDR2 are GTSNPN and SVGIG (reference sequence). CDR3 coding DNA: TGTGCCCAAACAGGGGCCCGGGACAATGAGCAGTTCTTC. This gives the protein CAQTGARDNEQFF.

The gene calls are TRBV5-1 and TRBJ2-7; D possibly corresponds to TRBD1 (6 bases). The CDR3 is made up of 14 amino acids. Trimming pared 3 bases from V and 2 bases from J, leaving 12 bases between. Germline V gives CDR1 SGHRS, CDR2 YFSETQ. In nucleotides, the CDR3 is TGCGCCAGCAGCTATTCACAGGGACCCTACGAGCAGTACTTC. The encoded protein is CASSYSQGPYEQYF.

The chain uses TRBV12-5 and TRBJ2-5; perhaps TRBD1 as D (5 bases). V lost 2 bases, J lost 2 bases, and 9 bases lay in between. The CDR3 sequence is 14 residues long. In germline, CDR1 is LGHNT, CDR2 FRNRAP. CDR3 nucleotides: TGTGCTAGTGGTTTGAGACAGCTTCAAGAGACCCAGTACTTC. It codes for CASGLRQLQETQYF.

The chain couples TRBV12-3 or TRBV12-4 to TRBJ1-1; D is unclear. V was trimmed by 4 bases and J by 9 bases, leaving 15 bases between them. This CDR3 contains 13 residues. CDR3 sequence (DNA): TGTGCCAGCAGTTCCCCGGTGGGGAGTCAAGCTTTCTTT. Translating gives CASSSPVGSQAFF.

The chain links TRBV27 to TRBJ1-2; 7 bases are a match to TRBD1. After removal of 3 bases from V and 6 bases from J, the junction contained 7 bases not matched to a gene. The length of the CDR3 is 14 residues. CDR1 and CDR2 (germline): MNHEY, SMNVEV (reference sequence). Here the CDR3 DNA reads TGTGCCAGCAGTTTGGGGCCGGACAGGAATGGCTACACCTTC. It is translated as CASSLGPDRNGYTF.

This clone has just one count. The chain links TRBV18 to TRBJ1-5; the D gene is possibly TRBD1 (6 bases). The germline CDR1 and CDR2 sequences are KGHSH and LQKENI. The CDR3 is made up of 17 amino acids. V was shortened by 4 bases and J by 4 bases, with 20 bases between the two germline ends. CDR3 loop: CASSRDRSLGGNQPQHF. DNA of the CDR3: TGTGCCAGCTCACGAGACAGGTCCCTAGGGGGTAATCAGCCCCAGCATTTT.

J is TRBJ1-2 and V is TRBV30; 9 nucleotides match TRBD1. CDR3 size: 14 residues. J gave up 4 bases and V 2 bases, and 5 bases lay outside the gene matches. Germline V gene data show CDR1 as GTSNPN and CDR2 as SVGIG (reference sequence). The CDR3 is CAWSLDRGAYGYTF. CDR3 sequence (DNA): TGTGCCTGGAGTTTGGACAGGGGTGCCTATGGCTACACCTTC.

The rearrangement joins TRBV14 to TRBJ2-1, with TRBD2 matching 14 bases. The CDR3 runs 18 residues. V shed 2 bases, J shed 4 bases, and the junction held 7 bases outside the gene matches. CDR1 is SGHDN, CDR2 FVKESK, per germline. CDR3 loop: CASSQWGTSGSTYNEQFF. CDR3 coding DNA: TGTGCCAGCAGCCAATGGGGGACTAGCGGGAGTACGTACAATGAGCAGTTCTTC.

This sequence joins TRBV21-1 and TRBJ1-5. TRBV21-1 is classified as a pseudogene. This CDR3 has 16 amino acids. The CDR3 here is CASRNGGLYSNQPQHF. CDR3 sequence (DNA): TGTGCCAGCAGAAATGGCGGGTTATATAGCAATCAGCCCCAGCATTTT.

This clone appeared a few times. The genes are TRBV2 and TRBJ2-2; D gene ambiguous. The ends were cut back, 7 bases at V and 2 bases at J, with 11 bases in the middle. Germline CDR1 SNHLY, CDR2 FYNNEI. The CDR3 is 14 residues long. The CDR3 DNA follows: TGTGCCAGCATCCCGACATCCAACACCGGGGAGCTGTTTTTT. Its translation: CASIPTSNTGELFF.

The chain is built from TRBV2 and TRBJ2-3; 11 bases map to TRBD2. CDR1 SNHLY and CDR2 FYNNEI come from the germline V gene. V lost 6 bases and J lost 2; bases outside the gene matches: 10. CDR3 size: 17 residues. The CDR3: CASRSRGGLAVTDTQYF. The CDR3 region has the DNA TGTGCCAGCAGATCAAGGGGGGGACTAGCGGTCACAGATACGCAGTATTTT.